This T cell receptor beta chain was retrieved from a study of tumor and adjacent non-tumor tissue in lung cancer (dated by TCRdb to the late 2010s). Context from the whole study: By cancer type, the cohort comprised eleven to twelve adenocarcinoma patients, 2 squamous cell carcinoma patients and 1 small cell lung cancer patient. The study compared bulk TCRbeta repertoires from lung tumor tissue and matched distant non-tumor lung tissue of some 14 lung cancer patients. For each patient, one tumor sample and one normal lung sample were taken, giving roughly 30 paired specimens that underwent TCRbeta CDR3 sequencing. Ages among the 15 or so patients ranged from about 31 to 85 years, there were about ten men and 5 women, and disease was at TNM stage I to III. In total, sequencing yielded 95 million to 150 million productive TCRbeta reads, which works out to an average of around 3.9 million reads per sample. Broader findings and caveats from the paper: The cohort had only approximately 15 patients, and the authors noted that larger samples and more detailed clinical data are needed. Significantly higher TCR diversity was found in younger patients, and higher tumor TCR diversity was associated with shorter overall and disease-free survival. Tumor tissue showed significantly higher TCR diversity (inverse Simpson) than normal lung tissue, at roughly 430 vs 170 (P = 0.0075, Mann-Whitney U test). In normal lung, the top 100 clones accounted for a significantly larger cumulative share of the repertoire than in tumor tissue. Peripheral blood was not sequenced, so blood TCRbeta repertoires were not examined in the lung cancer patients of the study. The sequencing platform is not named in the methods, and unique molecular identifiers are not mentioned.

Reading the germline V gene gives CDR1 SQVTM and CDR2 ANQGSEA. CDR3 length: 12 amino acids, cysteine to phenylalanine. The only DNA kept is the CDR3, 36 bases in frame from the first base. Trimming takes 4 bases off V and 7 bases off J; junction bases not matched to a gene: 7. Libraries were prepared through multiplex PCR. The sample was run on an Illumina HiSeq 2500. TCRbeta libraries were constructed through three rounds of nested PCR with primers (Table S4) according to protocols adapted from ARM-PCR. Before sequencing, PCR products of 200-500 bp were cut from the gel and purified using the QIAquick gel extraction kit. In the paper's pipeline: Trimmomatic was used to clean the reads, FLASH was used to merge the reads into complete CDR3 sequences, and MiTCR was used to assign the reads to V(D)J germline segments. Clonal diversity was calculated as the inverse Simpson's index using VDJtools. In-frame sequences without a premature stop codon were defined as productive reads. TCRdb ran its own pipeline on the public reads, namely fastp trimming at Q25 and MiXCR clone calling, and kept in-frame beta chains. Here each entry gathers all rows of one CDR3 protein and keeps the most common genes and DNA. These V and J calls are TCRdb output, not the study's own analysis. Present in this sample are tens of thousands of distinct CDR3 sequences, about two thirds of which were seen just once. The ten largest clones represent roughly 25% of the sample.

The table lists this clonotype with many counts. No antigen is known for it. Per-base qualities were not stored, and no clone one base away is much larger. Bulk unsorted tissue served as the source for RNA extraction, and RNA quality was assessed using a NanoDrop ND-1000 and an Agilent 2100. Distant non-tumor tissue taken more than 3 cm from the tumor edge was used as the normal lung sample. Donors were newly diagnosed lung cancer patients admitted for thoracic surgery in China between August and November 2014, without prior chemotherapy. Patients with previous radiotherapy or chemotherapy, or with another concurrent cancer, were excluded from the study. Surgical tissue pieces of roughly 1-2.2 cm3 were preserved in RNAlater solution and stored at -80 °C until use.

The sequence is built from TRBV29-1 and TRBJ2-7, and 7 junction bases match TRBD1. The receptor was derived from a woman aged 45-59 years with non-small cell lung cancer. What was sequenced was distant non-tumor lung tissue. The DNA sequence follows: TGCAGCGTTGGGACAGGTTGGTGGGAGCAGTACTTC. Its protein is CSVGTGWWEQYF.